This TCR beta chain was observed in a study of HIV-infected children after antiretroviral therapy interruption. This clonotype was seen at least ten times. Noted treatment: PENTA 11 planned treatment interruption arm or continuous ART arm. Trimming pared 7 bases from V and 0 bases from J, leaving 9 bases between. This CDR3 is built from 13 residues. A 3' RACE protocol on RNA, with unique molecular identifiers, produced the TCR library. MiXCR, run by TCRdb on the 3' RACE reads, gives a single entry per CDR3 protein. The table records 30,000 to 40,000 distinct CDR3 sequences, more than 6.5% of them present only once.

The TCR sequence derives from a pool of human donors with HIV. Sample: CD45RA+ CD4+ T cells from PBMCs, pooled from several time points, taken from a donor given antiretroviral therapy, either interrupted or continuous. As for subset: naive CD4+ CD45RA+ CD45RO- T cells. The chain has TRBV12-3 or TRBV12-4 and TRBJ1-1; D not resolved. CDR3 in amino acids: CASTRVLNTEAFF. Here the CDR3 DNA reads TGTGCCAGCACGCGCGTGTTGAACACTGAAGCTTTCTTT.